Each of the 15 T cell receptor beta chains below was sequenced from the same sample in a study of blood T cell repertoires in COVID-19. Data came from immunoSEQ multiplex PCR; TCRdb stores just in-frame clones and leaves some out. The sample carries about 470,000 clones, about nine tenths recorded once. Sequencing used PBMCs or T cells enriched from blood (not recorded which). The receptor source for this set is a woman between 18 and 29 years old who had recovered from COVID-19.

The chain couples TRBV7-2 to TRBJ2-3; weak D call: TRBD1 (5 bases). Deletions cut 6 bases from V and 2 bases from J, with 15 bases between. The CDR3 extends over 15 amino acids. CDR1 is SGHTA, CDR2 FQGNSA, per germline. DNA for the CDR3: TGTGCCAGCAGGCCTCAGGGAATGGTCACAGATACGCAGTATTTT. This translates into CASRPQGMVTDTQYF.

This chain uses TRBV18 with TRBJ1-1; D is uncertain. V was clipped by 2 bases and J by 3 bases, with 7 bases between them. There are 13 residues in the CDR3. Germline V lookup: CDR1 KGHSH, CDR2 LQKENI. The CDR3 region has the DNA TGTGCCAGCTCACCAGACGACTACACTGAAGCTTTCTTT. Translated, it gives CASSPDDYTEAFF.

In DNA form, the CDR3 reads TGTGCCTGGAGGCGCCCGCAGGGGGCCCCCAATGAGCAGTTCTTC. It translates to CAWRRPQGAPNEQFF. The chain uses TRBV30 and TRBJ2-1; 8 bases line up with TRBD1. Germline V lookup: CDR1 GTSNPN, CDR2 SVGIG (reference sequence). The CDR3 loop spans 15 amino acids. Trimming took 3 bases from V and 6 from J; bases not matched to a gene: 10.

The chain is built from TRBV5-6 and TRBJ2-7; D is perhaps TRBD2 (5 bases). The germline V gene has CDR1 SGHDT and CDR2 YYEEEE. This CDR3 is 14 amino acids long. The V end lost 7 bases, the J end lost 4 bases, and 18 bases lay between the germline ends. CDR3 sequence (DNA): TGTGCCAGCCGCGAAGGGAGTGGGCAATACGAGCAGTACTTC. Translating gives CASREGSGQYEQYF. The entire variable domain, with the rest obtained from reference TRBV5-6 and TRBJ2-7, is as follows: DAGVTQSPTHLIKTRGQQVTLRCSPKSGHDTVSWYQQALGQGPQFIFQYYEEEERQRGNFPDRFSGHQFPNYSSELNVNALLLGDSALYLCASREGSGQYEQYFGPGTRLTVT.

V gene TRBV28 combines with J gene TRBJ2-3; maybe TRBD1 (5 bases). The V end was cut by 3 bases, the J end by 2 bases, with 9 bases between. The CDR3 length is 14 residues. CDR1 and CDR2 from the germline V gene are MDHEN and SYDVKM. The CDR3, as DNA: TGTGCCAGCAGTTTGAAGGGGCTCACAGATACGCAGTATTTT. Protein product: CASSLKGLTDTQYF. The full variable domain, rest sourced from reference TRBV28 and TRBJ2-3, is DVKVTQSSRYLVKRTGEKVFLECVQDMDHENMFWYRQDPGLGLRLIYFSYDVKMKEKGDIPEGYSVSREKKERFSLILESASTNQTSMYLCASSLKGLTDTQYFGPGTRLTVL.

V and J are TRBV4-1 and TRBJ1-2, with D perhaps matching TRBD1 (6 bases). This CDR3 is built from 16 residues. Trimming stripped 0 bases from V and 1 base from J, with 12 bases between. The germline V gene encodes CDR1 MGHRA and CDR2 YSYEKL. The CDR3 DNA reads TGCGCCAGCAGCCAAGACGTTGGACAGAATAACTATGGCTACACCTTC. Translated, it gives CASSQDVGQNNYGYTF.

The V call is TRBV28, the J call TRBJ1-5; D perhaps matches TRBD1 (5 bases). CDR3 length: 14 residues. The V and J ends lost 5 bases and 3 bases respectively, with 11 bases between them. In germline, CDR1 is MDHEN, CDR2 SYDVKM. The CDR3 DNA follows: TGTGCCAGCAGTATCCGGGGGTACAATCAGCCCCAGCATTTT. Its translation: CASSIRGYNQPQHF.

The V call is TRBV19, the J call TRBJ2-7; D is ambiguous. Germline values: CDR1 LNHDA, CDR2 SQIVND (reference sequence). With 3 bases removed from V and 2 bases from J, the gap between germline ends came to 17 bases. The CDR3 totals 16 residues. The CDR3, as DNA: TGTGCCAGTAGTATCCGGGTAGGCGTATTGCCCTACGAGCAGTACTTC. Translation gives CASSIRVGVLPYEQYF.

The chain has TRBV19 and TRBJ2-7; D may be TRBD1 (7 bases). This CDR3 is built from 15 residues. CDR1 is LNHDA, CDR2 SQIVND, per germline (reference sequence). V lost 5 bases and J 0 bases, leaving 14 bases between the germline ends. The CDR3 region is CASSRGTDSSYEQYF. CDR3 DNA sequence: TGTGCCAGTAGTCGCGGGACAGATAGCTCCTACGAGCAGTACTTC.

This chain connects TRBV5-4 to TRBJ2-5; maybe TRBD2 (6 bases). CDR1 and CDR2 from the germline V gene are SGHNT and YYREEE (reference sequence). The CDR3 contains 16 residues. Deletions cut 2 bases from V and 2 bases from J, with 16 bases between. The CDR3 DNA is TGTGCCAGCAGCTTAGGGACTGACTCTACACAAGAGACCCAGTACTTC. As protein: CASSLGTDSTQETQYF.

This clone was detected only once. CDR3 bases: TGTGCCAGCGCCTGGGAAGGGAGGGAGTTCTTC. Translation: CASAWEGREFF. The genes are TRBV3-1 (or the pseudogene TRBV3-2) and TRBJ2-1; 7 bases align to TRBD2. V shed 8 bases, J shed 14 bases, and the junction held 9 bases outside the gene matches. The germline gives CDR1 LGHDT, CDR2 YNNKEL (reference sequence). The CDR3 totals 11 residues.

Of note for this clone: Other nucleotide sequences from this sample produce the same CDR3. The chain recombines TRBV27 with TRBJ2-7, with a weak D call TRBD1 (6 bases). Germline V gene data show CDR1 as MNHEY and CDR2 as SMNVEV (reference sequence). The V end lost 5 bases, the J end lost 3 bases, and 14 bases lay between the germline ends. The CDR3 is made up of 14 amino acids. As DNA, the CDR3 is TGTGCCAGCAGTCCCCGGACAGAAAGCTACGAGCAGTACTTC. It specifies CASSPRTESYEQYF.

The chain carries TRBV6-1 and TRBJ1-2; tentatively, D is TRBD1 (5 bases). Trimming removed 4 bases from V and 0 bases from J, with 15 bases in between. The CDR3 extends over 16 amino acids. Germline V gene data show CDR1 as MNHNS and CDR2 as SASEGT. CDR3 bases: TGTGCCAGCAGTGGGCTAGGGACTGAAGCTAACTATGGCTACACCTTC. As protein: CASSGLGTEANYGYTF.

This chain connects TRBV24-1 to TRBJ2-1; 8 bases agree with TRBD1. The V and J ends lost 2 bases and 14 bases, in that order; junction bases with no gene match: 4. CDR3 length equals 12 residues. Germline V gives CDR1 KGHDR, CDR2 SFDVKD. DNA for the CDR3: TGTGCCACCAGTGATTCGGACAGGGCCAAGTTCTTC. Its translation is CATSDSDRAKFF.

This clone was seen once. The chain recombines TRBV3-1 (or the pseudogene TRBV3-2) with TRBJ1-2, with 7 bases lining up with TRBD1. Germline CDR1 is LGHDT and CDR2 is YNNKEL (reference sequence). V dropped 1 base and J dropped 8; count of bases not matched to a gene: 7. CDR3 length equals 14 residues. The CDR3 here is CASSQGAGQKGYTF. DNA of the CDR3: TGTGCCAGCAGCCAAGGGGCGGGACAGAAAGGCTACACCTTC.